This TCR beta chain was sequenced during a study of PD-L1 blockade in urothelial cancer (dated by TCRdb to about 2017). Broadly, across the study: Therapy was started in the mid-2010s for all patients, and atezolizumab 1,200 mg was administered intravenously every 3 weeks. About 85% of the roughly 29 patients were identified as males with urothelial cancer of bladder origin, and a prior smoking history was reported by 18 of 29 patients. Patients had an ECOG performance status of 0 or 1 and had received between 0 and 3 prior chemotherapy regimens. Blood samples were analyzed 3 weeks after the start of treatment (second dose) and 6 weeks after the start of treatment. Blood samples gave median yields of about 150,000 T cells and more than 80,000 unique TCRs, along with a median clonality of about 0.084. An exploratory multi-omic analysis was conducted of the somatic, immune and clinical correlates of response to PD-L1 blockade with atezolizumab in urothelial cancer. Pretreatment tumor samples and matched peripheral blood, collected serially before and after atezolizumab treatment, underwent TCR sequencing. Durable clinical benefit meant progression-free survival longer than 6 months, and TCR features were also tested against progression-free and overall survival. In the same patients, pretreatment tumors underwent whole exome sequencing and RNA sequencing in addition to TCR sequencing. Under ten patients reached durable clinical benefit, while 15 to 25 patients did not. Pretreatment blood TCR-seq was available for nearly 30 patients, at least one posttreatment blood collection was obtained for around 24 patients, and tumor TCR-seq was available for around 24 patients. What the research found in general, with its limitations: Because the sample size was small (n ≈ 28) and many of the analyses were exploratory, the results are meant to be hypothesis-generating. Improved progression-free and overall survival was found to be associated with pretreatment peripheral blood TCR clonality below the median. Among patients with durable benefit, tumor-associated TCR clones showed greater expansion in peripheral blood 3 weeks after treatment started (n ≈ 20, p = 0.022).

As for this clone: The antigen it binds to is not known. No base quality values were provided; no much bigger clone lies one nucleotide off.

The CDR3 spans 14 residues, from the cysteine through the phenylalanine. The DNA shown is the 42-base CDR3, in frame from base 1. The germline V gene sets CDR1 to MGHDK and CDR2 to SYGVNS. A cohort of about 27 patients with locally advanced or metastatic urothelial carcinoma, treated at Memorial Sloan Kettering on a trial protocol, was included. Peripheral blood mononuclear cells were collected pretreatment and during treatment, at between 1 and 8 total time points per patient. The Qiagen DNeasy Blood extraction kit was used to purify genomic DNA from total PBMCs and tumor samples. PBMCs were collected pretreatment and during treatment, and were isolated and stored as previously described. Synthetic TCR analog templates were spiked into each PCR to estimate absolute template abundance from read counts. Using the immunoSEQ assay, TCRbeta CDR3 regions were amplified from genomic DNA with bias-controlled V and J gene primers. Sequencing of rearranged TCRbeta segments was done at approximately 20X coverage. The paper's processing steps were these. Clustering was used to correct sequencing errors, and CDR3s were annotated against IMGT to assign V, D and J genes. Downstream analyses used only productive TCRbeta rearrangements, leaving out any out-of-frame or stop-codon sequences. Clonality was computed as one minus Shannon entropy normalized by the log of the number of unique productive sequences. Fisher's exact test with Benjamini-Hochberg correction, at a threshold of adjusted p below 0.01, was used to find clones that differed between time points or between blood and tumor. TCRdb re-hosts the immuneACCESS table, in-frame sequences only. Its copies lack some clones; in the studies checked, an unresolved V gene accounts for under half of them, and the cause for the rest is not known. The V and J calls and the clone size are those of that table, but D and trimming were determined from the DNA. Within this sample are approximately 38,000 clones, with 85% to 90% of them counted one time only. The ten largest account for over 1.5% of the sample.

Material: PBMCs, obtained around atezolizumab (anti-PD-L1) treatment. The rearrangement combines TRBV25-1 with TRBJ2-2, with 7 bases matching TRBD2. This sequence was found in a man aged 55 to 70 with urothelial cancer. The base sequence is TGTGCTTCCCTGGGAGGGTGGGGGGCCGGGGAGCTGTTTTTT. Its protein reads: CASLGGWGAGELFF.